A selection of T cell receptor beta chains follows, all from one sample in a study of regulatory T cells in long-lasting Graves disease. TCRdb fed the multiplex PCR reads into MiXCR, producing one record per CDR3 protein. The profile covers roughly 610,000 distinct CDR3 sequences, with around 16% appearing a single time and 12% taken by the ten largest. The same data also contributed to another study, on T cells in Graves' hyperthyroidism and ophthalmopathy.

This specimen was peripheral blood mononuclear cells (PBMCs), taken at new diagnosis, from a patient treated with antithyroid drugs. The receptors shown here come from a man aged 18 to 30 with Graves disease. The CDR3 runs from the conserved cysteine through the conserved F or W. A D gene is named only where the DNA matches it firmly.

NA	TRBV28	TRBJ2-6	CATRGANVLTF
NA	TRBV5-1	TRBJ2-1	CASSTNSGNSYNEQFF
TRBD1	TRBV4-1	TRBJ1-1	CASSQGDRANTEAFF
TRBD1	TRBV7-3	TRBJ2-1	CASSSGQIYNEQFF
NA	TRBV20-1	TRBJ2-3	CSARGYDRTGTDTQYF
TRBD1	TRBV5-1	TRBJ1-2	CASSTSGTGGSGYTF
TRBD2	TRBV12-3/TRBV12-4	TRBJ2-3	CASSLGVAGSTDTQYF
NA	TRBV12-3/TRBV12-4	TRBJ1-3	CASSLLGGGGGNTIYF
NA	TRBV20-1	TRBJ2-5	CSALGDWGPETQYF
NA	TRBV28	TRBJ1-5	CASIIPGDGNQPQHF
NA	TRBV5-1	TRBJ2-7	CASSTPQGYEQYF
NA	TRBV29-1	TRBJ1-2	CSVKDYWDYGYTF
TRBD2	TRBV20-1	TRBJ2-2	CSAEGLAHTGELFF
TRBD1	TRBV27	TRBJ2-6	CASSLTGGGAGANVLTF
TRBD2	TRBV6-5	TRBJ2-2	CASSLLAGVGGELFF
NA	TRBV6-5	TRBJ2-7	CASSYRDASYEQYF
NA	TRBV5-8	TRBJ2-7	CASSFRGAGDAAEQYF
NA	TRBV30	TRBJ1-2	CAWSRRDGYTF
NA	TRBV28	TRBJ1-6	CASSQSQGWGSPLHF
TRBD2	TRBV20-1	TRBJ2-3	CSADSGSDTDTQYF
NA	TRBV6-1	TRBJ1-5	CASSAVAGEGQPQHF
NA	TRBV12-3/TRBV12-4	TRBJ1-1	CASSLVGGRDTEAFF
TRBD1	TRBV28	TRBJ1-2	CASSGQGGLYGYTF
NA	TRBV12-3/TRBV12-4	TRBJ2-1	CASSREYEQFF
NA	TRBV4-1	TRBJ1-1	CASSQPTGMNTEAFF
NA	TRBV3-1	TRBJ1-2	CASSQDPSAGGYTF
NA	TRBV6-5	TRBJ1-1	CASSYLRDTEAFF
NA	TRBV5-1	TRBJ1-2	CASALAGRGYTF
NA	TRBV11-2	TRBJ1-4	CASSLQGHREKLFF
NA	TRBV20-1	TRBJ2-2	CSAQQNTGELFF
NA	TRBV7-9	TRBJ1-1	CASSPEAAGRRTEAFF
NA	TRBV19	TRBJ1-2	CASSKEHTNYGYTF
NA	TRBV6-1	TRBJ1-2	CASREGRNYGYTF
NA	TRBV7-2	TRBJ2-2	CASSLGLANTGELFF
TRBD1	TRBV5-5	TRBJ1-1	CASSPMTGGVEAFF
TRBD1	TRBV12-3/TRBV12-4	TRBJ2-5	CASSDQGAGEETQYF
NA	TRBV11-2	TRBJ1-1	CASSLVTRANTEAFF
NA	TRBV7-6	TRBJ1-3	CASSLAGGHGGNTIYF
TRBD1	TRBV20-1	TRBJ2-7	CSLSPGTGGSEQYF
NA	TRBV20-1	TRBJ1-1	CSARDEQPYAPNTEAFF
TRBD2	TRBV29-1	TRBJ2-5	CSLCAGEGMTEETQYF
TRBD2	TRBV6-5	TRBJ2-5	CASSYFLAGGLGQETQYF
NA	TRBV7-9	TRBJ1-5	CASSPRVTDQPQHF
NA	TRBV6-1	TRBJ2-1	CASSPAGTYGDEQFF
NA	TRBV20-1	TRBJ2-7	CSAFRASGTYEQYF
NA	TRBV27	TRBJ1-4	CASSLGPGTQGGEKLFF
NA	TRBV30	TRBJ1-4	CAWSVLRTSGVEKLFF
NA	TRBV5-1	TRBJ2-7	CASSLSGARYEQYF
NA	TRBV12-3/TRBV12-4	TRBJ1-1	CASSPRERVNTEAFF
NA	TRBV19	TRBJ1-5	CASSRRGEVQQPQHF
TRBD2	TRBV7-9	TRBJ2-3	CASSSPTSPRPDTQYF
NA	TRBV6-1	TRBJ2-7	CASTLSLGLYEQYF
NA	TRBV7-9	TRBJ1-2	CASSLGQNDPNYGYTF